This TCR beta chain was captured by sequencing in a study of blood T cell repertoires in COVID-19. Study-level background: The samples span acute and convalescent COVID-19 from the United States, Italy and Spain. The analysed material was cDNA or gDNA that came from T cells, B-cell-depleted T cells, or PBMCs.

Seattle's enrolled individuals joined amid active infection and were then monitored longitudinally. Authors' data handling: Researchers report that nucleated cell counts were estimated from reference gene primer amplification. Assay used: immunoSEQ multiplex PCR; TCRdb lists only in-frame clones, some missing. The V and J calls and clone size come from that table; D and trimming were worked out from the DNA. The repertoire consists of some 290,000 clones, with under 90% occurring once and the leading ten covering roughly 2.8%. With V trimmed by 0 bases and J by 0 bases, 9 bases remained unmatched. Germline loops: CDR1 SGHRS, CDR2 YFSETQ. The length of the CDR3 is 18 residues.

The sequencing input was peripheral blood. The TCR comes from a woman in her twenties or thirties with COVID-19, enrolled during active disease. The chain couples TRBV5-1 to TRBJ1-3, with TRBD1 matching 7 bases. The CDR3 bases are TGCGCCAGCAGCTTGGTCTTCACAGGGGCACCCTCTGGAAACACCATATATTTT. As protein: CASSLVFTGAPSGNTIYF. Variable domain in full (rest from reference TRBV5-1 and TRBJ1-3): KAGVTQTPRYLIKTRGQQVTLSCSPISGHRSVSWYQQTPGQGLQFLFEYFSETQRNKGNFPGRFSGRQFSNSRSEMNVSTLELGDSALYLCASSLVFTGAPSGNTIYFGEGSWLTVV.